Listed below are T cell receptor beta chains from one sample, sequenced in a study of circulating and synovial CD4+ cells in juvenile arthritis. Profiling relied on immunoSEQ multiplex PCR, and the TCRdb table lists in-frame clones only, not all of them. The sample carries around 32,000 clones, about 95% recorded once. The sequenced sample was CD4+ T cells from blood. Receptors originate from a human donor with juvenile idiopathic arthritis. Both conserved end residues are trimmed from each CDR3. Fields, in order: CDR3 protein, clone size, V gene, J gene. Size tells how often a clone was seen (once, few, many) or the class of an expanded clone, and some rows leave it out.

cdr3_aa: ASSLDPGQGEETQY
clone_size: .
v_call: TRBV25-1
j_call: TRBJ2-5

cdr3_aa: ASSSAVVTANYGYT
clone_size: .
v_call: TRBV5-6
j_call: TRBJ1-2

cdr3_aa: ASSIGVQTEAF
clone_size: few
v_call: TRBV19
j_call: TRBJ1-1

cdr3_aa: ASSPSTSGGFMDTQY
clone_size: .
v_call: TRBV7-2
j_call: TRBJ2-3

cdr3_aa: ATSGGAQETQY
clone_size: .
v_call: TRBV15
j_call: TRBJ2-5

cdr3_aa: ASSLRGQPEEQY
clone_size: .
v_call: TRBV5-1
j_call: TRBJ2-7

cdr3_aa: AWSLFYLRDRDNNSPLH
clone_size: .
v_call: TRBV30
j_call: TRBJ1-6

cdr3_aa: ASRGLGRNEKLF
clone_size: few
v_call: TRBV4-1
j_call: TRBJ1-4

cdr3_aa: ASRGTAQETQY
clone_size: .
v_call: TRBV27
j_call: .

cdr3_aa: ASSSQGLNTEAF
clone_size: .
v_call: TRBV5-1
j_call: TRBJ1-1

cdr3_aa: ASSLDPQGVREKLF
clone_size: .
v_call: TRBV7-2
j_call: TRBJ1-4

cdr3_aa: ASSLSSGANVLT
clone_size: .
v_call: TRBV5-1
j_call: TRBJ2-6

cdr3_aa: ASSLNRVSTDTQY
clone_size: .
v_call: TRBV11-2
j_call: TRBJ2-3

cdr3_aa: ASSSDRESPLH
clone_size: .
v_call: TRBV7-3
j_call: TRBJ1-6

cdr3_aa: ASSLGRVGNQPQH
clone_size: .
v_call: TRBV28
j_call: TRBJ1-5

cdr3_aa: ASSIGGPQETQY
clone_size: .
v_call: TRBV6-1
j_call: TRBJ2-5

cdr3_aa: ASRRTGGNEKLF
clone_size: .
v_call: TRBV19
j_call: TRBJ1-4

cdr3_aa: ASSLGDRAQETQY
clone_size: .
v_call: TRBV11-1
j_call: TRBJ2-5

cdr3_aa: ASSEAGRRNTEAF
clone_size: .
v_call: TRBV6-1
j_call: TRBJ1-1

cdr3_aa: ASSQDAGVNYGYT
clone_size: .
v_call: TRBV14
j_call: TRBJ1-2

cdr3_aa: ASKTEAGESYGYT
clone_size: .
v_call: TRBV2
j_call: TRBJ1-2

cdr3_aa: ASSIEQGLSYT
clone_size: .
v_call: TRBV19
j_call: TRBJ1-2

cdr3_aa: ASSLQLAVNEQF
clone_size: .
v_call: TRBV7-9
j_call: TRBJ2-1

cdr3_aa: ASSLGQGYLDTQY
clone_size: .
v_call: TRBV5-1
j_call: TRBJ2-3

cdr3_aa: ASSLQGRNTEAF
clone_size: .
v_call: TRBV5-1
j_call: TRBJ1-1

cdr3_aa: ASRPDRAPEAF
clone_size: .
v_call: TRBV2
j_call: TRBJ1-1

cdr3_aa: ASSPPAGMNTEAF
clone_size: once
v_call: TRBV18
j_call: TRBJ1-1

cdr3_aa: ARSRTLSSYEQY
clone_size: .
v_call: TRBV6-4
j_call: TRBJ2-7

cdr3_aa: ASSQSPGTSNSPLH
clone_size: few
v_call: TRBV14
j_call: TRBJ1-6

cdr3_aa: ASSIRTGRDEKLF
clone_size: few
v_call: TRBV19
j_call: TRBJ1-4

cdr3_aa: ASRRSGTGGTEAF
clone_size: .
v_call: TRBV19
j_call: TRBJ1-1

cdr3_aa: ASSLDGYNEQF
clone_size: .
v_call: TRBV7-9
j_call: TRBJ2-1

cdr3_aa: ASRAANYGYT
clone_size: .
v_call: TRBV28
j_call: TRBJ1-2

cdr3_aa: ASSGAGTLNTEAF
clone_size: .
v_call: TRBV28
j_call: TRBJ1-1

cdr3_aa: ASSPSFGQGYEQY
clone_size: .
v_call: TRBV6-1
j_call: TRBJ2-7